This T cell receptor (beta chain) was documented in a study of blood T cells in healthy people across ages (dated by TCRdb to the mid-2010s). Concerning the study at large: Template switching captured roughly one uniquely barcoded TCR beta cDNA molecule per two T cells in model experiments. To avoid experimental bias, donors of different ages were spread randomly across the sequencing lanes. Two additional independent replicas of 1 million unique cDNA reads from the same blood draw were analyzed for two donors (one aged 18 to 29 and one aged 80 or older). The donors were split into four age groups: young (average around 15 years), middle-aged (roughly 39), aged (approximately 59) and long-lived (about 74). Using deep sequencing normalized with unique cDNA molecular identifiers, the study measured how TCR beta repertoire diversity changes with age. The full study reports these points: Because the CMV infection status of the donors was unknown, age-related changes in expanded clonotypes may potentially have been confounded. There was a strong correlation between observed TCR beta diversity and the percentage of naive T cells measured by flow cytometry. Estimates of total diversity from one million sequenced T cells were regarded as lower bounds and underestimates. The long-lived group showed more naive CD4+ T cells, fewer expanded clones and increased TCR diversity than the aged group, suggesting age selection. As age increased, observed TCR beta diversity per million T cells dropped in a roughly linear way, and a significant reduction was already evident by age 40. Because profiling used bulk unsorted PBMCs, naive and antigen-experienced compartments could not be compared conclusively.

To note about this clonotype: The target of this receptor is not known. No much larger clone exists at a distance of one base, and base qualities are not known.

The roughly 42 donors, aged 6 to 90 years, were systemically healthy Caucasian individuals from Russia. About 10 milliliters of peripheral blood were collected from each donor into EDTA-treated Vacutainer tubes. Ficoll-Paque density-gradient centrifugation was used to isolate PBMCs, with at least 6.5 million obtained per sample. Trizol reagent was used to extract total RNA from the PBMCs, yielding at least 6 micrograms per sample. For every donor, an aliquot of PBMCs went through flow cytometry to measure the percentages of naive CD45RAhigh/CD27high T cells. Library construction relied on 5' RACE. Sequencer: Illumina HiSeq 2500. A second roughly 6 to 12 cycle PCR used a sample-barcoded 5' primer and a J-beta primer mix. A unique molecular identifier was introduced onto each TCR beta cDNA molecule by a template-switch 5' adaptor carrying 12 random nucleotides. Each sample yielded at least 3 million CDR3-containing paired-end reads. First-strand cDNA synthesis was performed from all RNA using the Mint cDNA synthesis kit, with priming by a TRBC-specific oligonucleotide. Following uracil-DNA glycosylase treatment, all cDNA underwent a first 18-cycle PCR with the universal primers M1SS and BC2_uni_R. In the authors' own workflow: Normalization of each sample was performed by random selection of 1 million high-quality reads, each carrying a distinct molecular identifier. Instead of being binned into consensus sequences, reads with shared molecular identifiers were discarded. CDR3 identification, clonotype clustering and error correction used MiTCR with a Q25 quality threshold and the strictest error-elimination algorithm. A nonparametric unseen species model with Euler transformation was used to estimate lower-bound total TCR beta diversity. Through fastp at Q25 and MiXCR, TCRdb rebuilt clones from the public reads, retaining in-frame beta chains. Entries that share a CDR3 protein sequence are merged under the most common genes and DNA. The V and J calls reflect TCRdb's pipeline rather than the authors' work. This sample holds over 1,300,000 distinct CDR3 sequences; 59% were observed only once. Jointly, the top ten make up about 6.7% of the sample.

CDR1 and CDR2 are drawn from the germline V gene: MGHDK, SYGVNS. The CDR3, cysteine through phenylalanine, is 17 amino acids long. Just CDR3 DNA is preserved here, 51 bases in frame from base 1. The sequence was collected from a man younger than 35 in good health. The sequenced material came from blood. The rearranged segments are TRBV25-1 and TRBJ2-7; TRBD1 fits 8 bases in the junction. The closer fit of TRBJ2-5 to the DNA end suggests the J call may be wrong. CDR3 region: CASSELQGVGSRETQYF. The bases read TGTGCCAGCAGTGAATTACAGGGGGTGGGTTCTAGGGAGACCCAGTACTTC.